A single sample gave rise to the 28 T cell receptor beta chains below, sequenced in a study of monozygotic twins with cystic fibrosis. Assay: immunoSEQ multiplex PCR; the TCRdb copy retains only in-frame clones and omits some. The data contain some 14,000 clones, 85% to 95% of them singletons. The sequencing input was blood. These receptor sequences come from a girl aged 2-10 years with cystic fibrosis.

This clone has only one observation. This chain links TRBV29-1 with TRBJ2-5; D gene uncertain. V was cut by 8 bases and J by 0 bases, with 13 bases left in between. The germline V gene encodes CDR1 SQVTM and CDR2 ANQGSEA. The CDR3 has 13 residues. For the CDR3, the DNA is TGCAGCTCACTGAGAGGAAACCAAGAGACCCAGTACTTC. It codes for CSSLRGNQETQYF.

The gene calls are TRBV19 and TRBJ1-1; 7 nucleotides agree with TRBD1. CDR1 and CDR2 (germline): LNHDA, SQIVND (reference sequence). The CDR3 is 15 residues long. V shed 9 bases and J 1 base; nucleotides not matched to a gene: 11. CDR3 residues: CASSQQGWENTEAFF. Written as DNA, the CDR3 is TGTGCCAGCTCTCAACAGGGGTGGGAGAACACTGAAGCTTTCTTT.

This chain connects TRBV6-5 to TRBJ2-5; tentatively, D is TRBD1 (5 bases). CDR1 and CDR2 from the germline V gene are MNHEY and SVGAGI. The CDR3 contains 11 residues. V was trimmed by 8 bases and J by 7 bases, leaving 11 bases between them. CDR3 protein: CASSQGGTQYF. The DNA for the CDR3 is TGTGCCAGCTCCCAGGGCGGGACCCAGTACTTC.

This rearrangement joins TRBV5-1 to TRBJ2-7; D is perhaps TRBD1 (7 bases). Per the germline V gene, CDR1 is SGHRS and CDR2 is YFSETQ. This CDR3 spans 13 amino acids. Trimming took off 4 bases at V and 6 bases at J, with 14 bases between the two ends. In nucleotides, the CDR3 is TGCGCCAGCAGCGGGGGGACAGTCCTCGAGCAGTACTTC. This gives the protein CASSGGTVLEQYF.

The rearrangement joins TRBV12-5 to TRBJ1-5, with D tentatively TRBD1 (5 bases). Germline lookup yields CDR1 LGHNT and CDR2 FRNRAP. This CDR3 spans 15 amino acids. The V and J ends lost 6 bases and 2 bases respectively, with 14 bases between them. CDR3 protein: CASGIGLQGNQPQHF. The CDR3, as DNA: TGTGCTAGTGGAATAGGGTTACAGGGCAATCAGCCCCAGCATTTT.

The chain has TRBV7-9 and TRBJ2-2; 9 bases match TRBD2. This CDR3 is built from 17 residues. Looked up from germline, CDR1 is SEHNR and CDR2 is FQNEAQ (reference sequence). The V and J ends lost 3 bases and 0 bases, in that order; junction bases with no gene match: 5. The CDR3: CASSLGLAGSNTGELFF. CDR3 DNA sequence: TGTGCCAGCAGCTTGGGGCTAGCGGGGTCGAACACCGGGGAGCTGTTTTTT.

This chain links TRBV19 with TRBJ2-7; TRBD2 matches at 10 bases. CDR3 size: 17 residues. The junction had 12 bases not matched to a gene; V was cut back by 3 bases and J by 4 bases. Germline V gives CDR1 LNHDA, CDR2 SQIVND (reference sequence). The CDR3 region is CASSIKAGGPVGYEQYF. CDR3 nucleotide sequence: TGTGCCAGTAGTATCAAAGCGGGAGGGCCAGTAGGTTACGAGCAGTACTTC.

This clone was detected only once. This chain links TRBV4-2 with TRBJ2-7; D uncertain. In germline, CDR1 is LGHNA, CDR2 YNFKEQ. The V end lost 0 bases, the J end lost 2 bases, and 11 bases lay between the germline ends. The CDR3 spans 15 residues. Here the CDR3 DNA reads TGTGCCAGCAGCCAAGATCTCGGATTTGCCTACGAGCAGTACTTC. It is translated as CASSQDLGFAYEQYF.

The chain joins TRBV27 to TRBJ1-2; D possibly corresponds to TRBD1 (6 bases). V shed 4 bases and J shed 5 bases, with 14 bases lying between them. Germline values: CDR1 MNHEY, CDR2 SMNVEV (reference sequence). This CDR3 is built from 14 residues. The CDR3 is CASSSGRGAYGYTF. The CDR3 DNA follows: TGTGCCAGCAGTTCCGGGAGGGGGGCTTATGGCTACACCTTC.

The V gene is TRBV10-3, the J gene TRBJ2-7, with no clear D. V was pared by 6 bases and J by 5 bases, with 26 bases between. Per the germline V gene, CDR1 is ENHRY and CDR2 is SYGVKD. The CDR3 totals 17 residues. The CDR3 sequence: CAIRERLATAHRDEQYF. The CDR3 DNA sequence: TGTGCCATCAGGGAAAGACTTGCTACCGCCCACCGAGACGAGCAGTACTTC.

This sequence joins TRBV27 and TRBJ2-7, with 7 bases identical to TRBD2. CDR1 is MNHEY, CDR2 SMNVEV, per germline (reference sequence). The CDR3 extends over 14 amino acids. The V gene end was trimmed by 3 bases and the J gene end by 0 bases; junction bases not matched to a gene: 2. CDR3: CASSFSGPSYEQYF. CDR3 sequence (DNA): TGTGCCAGCAGTTTTAGCGGGCCCTCCTACGAGCAGTACTTC.

The chain recombines TRBV7-8 with TRBJ2-7; D remains ambiguous. The CDR3 runs 12 residues. Germline V CDR1 and CDR2: SGHVS, FQNEAQ. V was pared by 4 bases and J by 3 bases, with 7 bases between. CDR3 sequence: CASSSDGYEQYF. The CDR3 bases are TGTGCCAGCAGCTCTGACGGCTACGAGCAGTACTTC.

This chain uses TRBV7-9 with TRBJ2-7, with TRBD1 matching over 7 bases. The CDR3 contains 14 residues. J was trimmed by 5 bases and V by 0 bases; bases with no gene match: 4. CDR1 and CDR2 (germline): SEHNR, FQNEAQ (reference sequence). The CDR3 DNA reads as TGTGCCAGCAGCTTAGCGAGACAGGGCCACGAGCAGTACTTC. It encodes CASSLARQGHEQYF.

The chain links TRBV1 to TRBJ1-5. TRBV1 is a known pseudogene. The CDR3 is made up of 18 amino acids. CDR3 sequence reads: CTSSQGPHRGTSNQPQHF. As DNA, the CDR3 is TGCACCAGCAGCCAAGGTCCGCACCGGGGAACAAGCAATCAGCCCCAGCATTTT.

The sample holds a few counts of this clone. This chain uses TRBV11-2 with TRBJ1-1, with unresolved D. This CDR3 is built from 16 residues. CDR1 is SGHAT and CDR2 is FQNNGV in the germline V gene. Trimming left V 4 bases short and J 3 bases short, with 18 bases between. CDR3 amino acids: CASSSPFRREDTEAFF. CDR3 nucleotides: TGTGCCAGCAGCTCTCCTTTCAGGAGGGAGGACACTGAAGCTTTCTTT.

This clone was found once. The gene calls are TRBV7-9 and TRBJ2-2; no clear D. The length of the CDR3 is 12 residues. Germline lookup yields CDR1 SEHNR and CDR2 FQNEAQ (reference sequence). Trimming took off 2 bases at V and 2 bases at J, with 0 bases between the two ends. The CDR3 loop reads CASSLNTGELFF. CDR3 bases: TGTGCCAGCAGCTTAAACACCGGGGAGCTGTTTTTT.

V is TRBV25-1 and J is TRBJ1-1; D remains unclear. Trimming took off 8 bases at V and 5 bases at J, with 12 bases between the two ends. Per germline, CDR1 MGHDK and CDR2 SYGVNS. This CDR3 has 12 amino acids. The CDR3 spells CASGRAWTEAFF. DNA of the CDR3: TGTGCCAGCGGGCGAGCCTGGACTGAAGCTTTCTTT.

The chain employs TRBV19 and TRBJ2-7, with D perhaps being TRBD1 or TRBD2 (5 bases each). V was cut by 4 bases and J by 4 bases, with 17 bases left in between. The CDR3 consists of 15 residues. Germline values: CDR1 LNHDA, CDR2 SQIVND (reference sequence). CDR3 sequence reads: CASSTGAYAGYEQYF. As DNA, the CDR3 is TGTGCCAGTAGTACCGGGGCCTACGCAGGGTACGAGCAGTACTTC.

This chain joins TRBV5-1 and TRBJ2-7, with D perhaps matching TRBD1 or TRBD2 (5 bases each). V shed 3 bases and J shed 4 bases, with 14 bases lying between them. The germline CDR1 and CDR2 sequences are SGHRS and YFSETQ. The CDR3 spans 14 residues. The CDR3 region is CASSWGIAAYEQYF. The CDR3 nucleotides are TGCGCCAGCAGCTGGGGGATTGCTGCATACGAGCAGTACTTC.

The gene calls are TRBV7-2 and TRBJ1-5, with D uncertain. Germline V gene data show CDR1 as SGHTA and CDR2 as FQGNSA. This CDR3 spans 15 amino acids. Between the trimmed V and J ends, which lost 5 bases and 0 bases, there was a span of 11 bases. CDR3 sequence: CASSPRLYSNQPQHF. CDR3 nucleotides: TGTGCCAGCAGCCCGCGCCTTTATAGCAATCAGCCCCAGCATTTT.

The chain joins TRBV27 to TRBJ1-5; 8 bases are a match to TRBD1. V trimming: 3 bases; J trimming: 4 bases; junction bases outside the gene matches: 5. This CDR3 contains 15 residues. Looked up from germline, CDR1 is MNHEY and CDR2 is SMNVEV (reference sequence). Here the CDR3 reads CASSFQGAGNQPQHF. The DNA for the CDR3 is TGTGCCAGCAGTTTTCAGGGGGCAGGGAATCAGCCCCAGCATTTT.

J is TRBJ1-2 and V is TRBV6-1, with D possibly being TRBD1 (5 bases). The germline gives CDR1 MNHNS, CDR2 SASEGT. The V and J ends lost 5 bases and 3 bases respectively, with 13 bases between them. CDR3 size: 14 residues. CDR3 region: CASSQMGVDYGYTF. The CDR3 DNA reads as TGTGCCAGCAGTCAGATGGGGGTTGACTATGGCTACACCTTC.

The chain links TRBV19 to TRBJ2-7, with 12 bases lining up with TRBD1. Trimming took 5 bases from V and 2 from J; bases not matched to a gene: 4. Per the germline V gene, CDR1 is LNHDA and CDR2 is SQIVND (reference sequence). The CDR3 has 15 amino acids. The CDR3 sequence: CASSSRDRGPYEQYF. The DNA for the CDR3 is TGTGCCAGTAGTTCCCGGGACAGGGGGCCCTACGAGCAGTACTTC.

This clone is a singleton in its sample. The CDR3 region is CASPLGTSGRETQYF. The CDR3 DNA follows: TGTGCCAGTCCACTGGGGACTAGCGGGAGAGAGACCCAGTACTTC. V gene TRBV21-1 combines with J gene TRBJ2-5; the DNA was not used to check the table's D call, TRBD2. TRBV21-1 is recorded as a pseudogene. The CDR3 loop spans 15 amino acids.

This chain's CDR3 is CAISGTRGDEQYF. CDR3 DNA: TGTGCCATCAGCGGGACACGGGGGGACGAGCAGTACTTC. The rearrangement joins TRBV10-3 to TRBJ2-7; tentatively, D is TRBD2 (7 bases). This CDR3 has 13 residues. The germline gives CDR1 ENHRY, CDR2 SYGVKD. Trimming took 6 bases from V and 5 from J, leaving 14 bases between them.

V and J are TRBV11-2 and TRBJ2-7; 7 bases agree with TRBD2. CDR1 and CDR2 (germline): SGHAT, FQNNGV. Trimming removed 3 bases from V and 7 bases from J; junction bases left unmatched: 9. The CDR3 is 14 residues long. The CDR3 DNA sequence: TGTGCCAGCAGCTTCAGGGCGCTGGGGGGGGAGCAGTACTTC. Translated: CASSFRALGGEQYF.

This rearrangement joins TRBV29-1 to TRBJ2-1, with TRBD1 matching over 8 bases. This CDR3 is 15 amino acids long. Germline CDR1 SQVTM, CDR2 ANQGSEA. With 7 bases clipped from V and 3 bases from J, the junction kept 11 bases outside the gene matches. This CDR3 is CSGGAGQGIYNEQFF. CDR3 nucleotides: TGCAGCGGTGGGGCTGGACAGGGCATCTACAATGAGCAGTTCTTC.

The J gene is TRBJ2-1, the V gene TRBV27; D unresolved. Germline V gene sequence: CDR1 MNHEY, CDR2 SMNVEV (reference sequence). CDR3 length: 13 amino acids. V was pared by 6 bases and J by 5 bases, with 11 bases between. CDR3 loop: CASSPQVNNEQFF. The CDR3, as DNA: TGTGCCAGCAGCCCTCAGGTCAACAATGAGCAGTTCTTC.